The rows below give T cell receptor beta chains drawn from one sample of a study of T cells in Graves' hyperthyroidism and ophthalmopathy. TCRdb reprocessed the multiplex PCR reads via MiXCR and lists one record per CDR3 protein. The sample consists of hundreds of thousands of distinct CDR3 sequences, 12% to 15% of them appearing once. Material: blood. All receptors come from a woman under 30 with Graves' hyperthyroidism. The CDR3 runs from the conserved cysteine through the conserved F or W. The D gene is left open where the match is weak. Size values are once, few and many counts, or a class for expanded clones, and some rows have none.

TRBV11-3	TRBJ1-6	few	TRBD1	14	TGTGCCAGCAGCTACAGGGGGCGTGATTCACCCCTCCACTTT	CASSYRGRDSPLHF
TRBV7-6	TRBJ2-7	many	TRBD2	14	TGTGCCAGCAGCTCGGAAGCGGGATCCTACGAGCAGTACTTC	CASSSEAGSYEQYF
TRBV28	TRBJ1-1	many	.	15	TGTGCCAGCAGCCCCCGAAACAGGCACGTAACTGAAGCTTTCTTT	CASSPRNRHVTEAFF
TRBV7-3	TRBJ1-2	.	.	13	TGTGCCAGCAGCTCCGACTCTCGGGGGGGCTACACCTTC	CASSSDSRGGYTF
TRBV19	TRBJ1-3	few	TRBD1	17	TGTGCCAGTAGTATAGGACAGGGACGCCACTCTGGAAACACCATATATTTT	CASSIGQGRHSGNTIYF
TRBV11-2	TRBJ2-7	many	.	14	TGTGCCAGCAGCTATTCCGGGCCGAACTACGAGCAGTACTTC	CASSYSGPNYEQYF
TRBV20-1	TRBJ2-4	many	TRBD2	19	TGCAGTGCTAGCCCGCCTAGCGGTGGAGGGAAGGCGGCCAAAAACATTCAGTACTTC	CSASPPSGGGKAAKNIQYF
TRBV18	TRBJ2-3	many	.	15	TGTGCCAGCTCAGGCTTCAGTACTGTCACAGATACGCAGTATTTT	CASSGFSTVTDTQYF
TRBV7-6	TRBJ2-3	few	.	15	TGTGCCAGCAGCTTAAGACCTTTTAGCACAGATACGCAGTATTTT	CASSLRPFSTDTQYF
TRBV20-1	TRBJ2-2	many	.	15	TGCAGTGCTAGAGATCTTCAGCGGCCAATCGGGGAGCTGTTTTTT	CSARDLQRPIGELFF
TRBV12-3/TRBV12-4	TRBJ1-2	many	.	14	TGTGCCAGCAGCGGGACACCAGCTAACTATGGCTACACCTTC	CASSGTPANYGYTF
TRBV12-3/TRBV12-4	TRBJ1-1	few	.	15	TGTGCCAGCAGTTTTAAGGTGGCTCTTAGCACTGAAGCTTTCTTT	CASSFKVALSTEAFF
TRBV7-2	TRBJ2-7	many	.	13	TGTGCCAGCACCACCGGGGTGGTGAACGAGCAGTACTTC	CASTTGVVNEQYF
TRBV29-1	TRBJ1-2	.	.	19	TGCAGCGTTGTTTTTGTGGACCCAAATCCCAATTCGGGTAACTATGGCTACACCTTC	CSVVFVDPNPNSGNYGYTF
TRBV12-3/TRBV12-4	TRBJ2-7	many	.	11	TGTGCCAGCAGTTTAGCTCACGAGCAGTACTTC	CASSLAHEQYF
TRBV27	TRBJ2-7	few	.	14	TGTGCCAGCAGTAGTCAGTGGAGCTCCTACGAGCAGTACTTC	CASSSQWSSYEQYF
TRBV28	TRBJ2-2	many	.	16	TGTGCCAGCAGTTTTGGGGTCCTAACGGACACCGGGGAGCTGTTTTTT	CASSFGVLTDTGELFF